These 13 T cell receptor beta chains originate from one sample sequenced in a study of blood T cell repertoires in COVID-19. Sequencing used immunoSEQ multiplex PCR; TCRdb keeps in-frame clones, though not all of them. The repertoire includes over 65,000 clones, around 82% of them detected once, and 15% to 20% sits in the top ten. What was sequenced was peripheral blood. The receptors shown here come from a man older than 75 with active COVID-19.

The V call is TRBV5-1, the J call TRBJ1-1; 7 bases line up with TRBD1. The V gene's germline CDR1 is SGHRS and CDR2 YFSETQ. V lost 4 bases and J lost 1; bases outside the gene matches: 7. This CDR3 has 15 residues. The CDR3 nucleotides are TGCGCCAGCAGCACAGGGACAGACCCGAACACTGAAGCTTTCTTT. Its translation is CASSTGTDPNTEAFF.

The V call is TRBV19, the J call TRBJ1-3; 10 positions agree with TRBD1. Per germline, CDR1 LNHDA and CDR2 SQIVND (reference sequence). Unmatched junction bases numbered 13, after V lost 5 bases and J lost 0 bases. The CDR3 is made up of 19 amino acids. The CDR3 protein is CASSGRQGAQPNSGNTIYF. The CDR3 region has the DNA TGTGCCAGTAGTGGTAGACAGGGGGCCCAACCCAACTCTGGAAACACCATATATTTT. The complete variable domain, with remaining parts taken from reference TRBV19 and TRBJ1-3, reads DGGITQSPKYLFRKEGQNVTLSCEQNLNHDAMYWYRQDPGQGLRLIYYSQIVNDFQKGDIAEGYSVSREKKESFPLTVTSAQKNPTAFYLCASSGRQGAQPNSGNTIYFGEGSWLTVV.

The CDR3 loop reads CASSATGGRRRDEQYF. CDR3 DNA sequence: TGTGCCAGCAGCGCCACGGGGGGCCGCAGGAGAGACGAGCAGTACTTC. The rearrangement links TRBV7-9 to TRBJ2-7, with D perhaps matching TRBD2 (7 bases). V was cut by 5 bases and J by 5 bases, with 22 bases left in between. Germline loops: CDR1 SEHNR, CDR2 FQNEAQ (reference sequence). The CDR3 has 16 amino acids.

The rearrangement links TRBV30 to TRBJ2-7; D is perhaps TRBD1 (5 bases). The germline CDR1 and CDR2 sequences are GTSNPN and SVGIG (reference sequence). The CDR3 has 11 residues. Trimming took off 4 bases at V and 4 bases at J, with 8 bases between the two ends. CDR3 sequence (DNA): TGTGCCTGGACCTCAGGGTACGAGCAGTACTTC. Its protein is CAWTSGYEQYF.

The chain uses TRBV4-1 and TRBJ2-1; 8 bases agree with TRBD2. CDR3 length: 16 residues. The junction had 5 bases not matched to a gene; V was cut back by 1 base and J by 3 bases. Germline CDR1 MGHRA, CDR2 YSYEKL. Here the CDR3 reads CASSQVGRASYNEQFF. In DNA form, the CDR3 reads TGCGCCAGCAGCCAAGTCGGGAGGGCAAGCTACAATGAGCAGTTCTTC.

This clone has more than one count but fewer than ten. The CDR3 DNA sequence: TGTGCCAGCAGCGCTACGGGACAGGGGCGCTACGAGCAGTACTTC. It yields the protein CASSATGQGRYEQYF. V usage is TRBV9 and J usage is TRBJ2-7, with 10 bases identical to TRBD1. Germline assignment: CDR1 SGDLS and CDR2 YYNGEE. Trimming at V came to 3 bases and at J to 3 bases, leaving 6 bases not matched to a gene. The CDR3 sequence is 15 residues long.

This clone was seen a handful of times. The chain has TRBV19 and TRBJ2-5; 9 bases match TRBD1. The CDR3 spans 17 residues. Trimming cost V 4 bases and J 0 bases; bases outside gene matches: 9. CDR1 and CDR2 (germline): LNHDA, SQIVND (reference sequence). The CDR3, as DNA: TGTGCCAGTAGTACCCTGACAGGGGGTAGGTACCAAGAGACCCAGTACTTC. Its protein is CASSTLTGGRYQETQYF.

In this sample, this clone turned up once. V gene TRBV15 combines with J gene TRBJ2-7; possibly TRBD2 for D (6 bases). Trimming left V 1 base short and J 3 bases short, with 7 bases between. This CDR3 contains 13 residues. Germline V CDR1 and CDR2: LNHNV, YYDKDF (reference sequence). Here the CDR3 reads CATSRGGVYEQYF. The DNA for the CDR3 is TGTGCCACCAGCAGAGGCGGGGTCTACGAGCAGTACTTC. Combining the CDR3 with reference TRBV15 and TRBJ2-7 gives the whole variable domain DAMVIQNPRYQVTQFGKPVTLSCSQTLNHNVMYWYQQKSSQAPKLLFHYYDKDFNNEADTPDNFQSRRPNTSFCFLDIRSPGLGDTAMYLCATSRGGVYEQYFGPGTRLTVT.

This chain joins TRBV13 and TRBJ1-1; weak D call: TRBD1 (6 bases). Per the germline V gene, CDR1 is PRHDT and CDR2 is FYEKMQ (reference sequence). CDR3 length: 15 amino acids. V was cut by 5 bases and J by 7 bases, with 20 bases left in between. In DNA, the CDR3 is TGTGCCAGCAGCGACAAAACGACAGGTGACCTTGAAGCTTTCTTT. Translating gives CASSDKTTGDLEAFF.

The J gene is TRBJ2-5, the V gene TRBV27; 11 nucleotides match TRBD1. The CDR3 has 13 amino acids. V dropped 8 bases and J dropped 7; count of bases not matched to a gene: 6. Germline lookup yields CDR1 MNHEY and CDR2 SMNVEV (reference sequence). DNA for the CDR3: TGTGCCAGCTGGGGACAGGGGGTCGGGACCCAGTACTTC. This sequence encodes CASWGQGVGTQYF.

The rearrangement uses TRBV9 and TRBJ2-7, with D possibly TRBD2 on 5 matching bases. Germline V gene lookup returns CDR1 SGDLS and CDR2 YYNGEE. The CDR3 is made up of 15 amino acids. V lost 4 bases and J lost 7, with 21 bases in between. The CDR3 protein is CASSPRADARGEQYF. The CDR3 coding sequence is TGTGCCAGCAGCCCCCGAGCCGACGCTCGCGGGGAGCAGTACTTC.

The V gene is TRBV27, the J gene TRBJ2-7, with a weak D call TRBD2 (6 bases). The CDR3 runs to 15 residues. The germline V gene encodes CDR1 MNHEY and CDR2 SMNVEV (reference sequence). V was trimmed by 2 bases and J by 3 bases, leaving 14 bases between them. The CDR3, as DNA: TGTGCCAGCAGTTTAGGGATTCCCGGGGGCTACGAGCAGTACTTC. Protein sequence: CASSLGIPGGYEQYF.

This chain uses TRBV18 with TRBJ2-1; 7 bases are shared with TRBD2. The junction had 12 bases not matched to a gene; V was cut back by 5 bases and J by 8 bases. Per germline, CDR1 KGHSH and CDR2 LQKENI. The CDR3 extends over 15 amino acids. The CDR3 coding sequence is TGTGCCAGCTCAGGGAGGGCGGATAGAACCGATGAGCAGTTCTTC. It specifies CASSGRADRTDEQFF.